The clone carrying this TCR beta chain was observed at least ten times. Its antigen is currently unknown. TCRdb fed the 5' RACE reads into MiXCR, producing one record per CDR3 protein. The sample carries over 20,000 distinct CDR3 sequences, 2.6% recorded once. T cells were expanded from blood mononuclear cells for roughly 3 days with anti-CD3 OKT3 or CD3/CD28 beads. Cocultures held some 50,000 normal T cells, some 50,000 targets, and bispecific antibody. This sample was taken from a study of beta chain bispecific antibodies for T cell cancers. Study as a whole: Jurkat cells expressed TRBV12-3; HPB-ALL cells expressed TRBV5-5. Whole-study findings and limits: Normal T cells contributed less of the targeted TRBV signal than the leukemia cells did.

The germline gives CDR1 SEHNR, CDR2 FQNEAQ (reference sequence). The CDR3 runs to 14 residues. Between the trimmed V and J ends, which lost 1 base and 0 bases, there was a span of 7 bases. The sequence came from a human donor in good health. Some clones in this sample may be carry-over from other donors' samples. Sample: healthy donor T cells cultured with leukemia cells. The V call is TRBV7-9, the J call TRBJ2-7, with D maybe TRBD1 (5 bases). DNA for the CDR3: TGTGCCAGCAGCTTAGACAGGAGCTCCTACGAGCAGTACTTC. It yields the protein CASSLDRSSYEQYF.